Listed below are T cell receptor beta chains from one sample, sequenced in a study of B cell selection in AIRE deficiency. The assay was immunoSEQ multiplex PCR, and TCRdb's table has in-frame clones only and misses some. The table includes 20,000 to 25,000 clones, roughly 97% detected once. Sample: conventional CD4+ T cells sorted from PBMCs. These receptors originate from a human donor with AIRE deficiency. Each CDR3 is given with its conserved first and last residue. Fields, in order: clone size, J gene, D gene, V gene, CDR3 protein, CDR3 DNA. The D gene is left open where the match is weak. Size is omitted from some rows. Given values are once, few, many or a class for expanded clones.

abundance: -
j_gene: TRBJ1-5
d_gene: -
v_gene: TRBV4-3
CDR3aa: CASSQGNANQPQHF
CDR3nt: TGCGCCAGCAGCCAGGGTAATGCGAATCAGCCCCAGCATTTT

abundance: -
j_gene: TRBJ1-6
d_gene: -
v_gene: TRBV7-2
CDR3aa: CASSLGMANSPLHF
CDR3nt: TGTGCCAGCAGCTTAGGAATGGCGAATTCACCCCTCCACTTT

abundance: -
j_gene: TRBJ1-2
d_gene: TRBD1
v_gene: TRBV27
CDR3aa: CASSTRQGYGYTF
CDR3nt: TGTGCCAGCAGTACCCGACAGGGCTATGGCTACACCTTC

abundance: -
j_gene: TRBJ1-2
d_gene: -
v_gene: TRBV28
CDR3aa: CASSPRGYGYTF
CDR3nt: TGTGCCAGCAGTCCCCGGGGGTATGGCTACACCTTC

abundance: -
j_gene: TRBJ1-6
d_gene: -
v_gene: TRBV4-3
CDR3aa: CASSQEWGGNSPLHF
CDR3nt: TGCGCCAGCAGCCAAGAGTGGGGGGGAAACTCACCCCTCCACTTT

abundance: -
j_gene: TRBJ1-5
d_gene: TRBD1
v_gene: TRBV7-6
CDR3aa: CASRTTGRACQPQHF
CDR3nt: TGTGCCAGCAGAACGACAGGGAGGGCATGCCAGCCCCAGCATTTT

abundance: -
j_gene: TRBJ2-2
d_gene: TRBD2
v_gene: TRBV28
CDR3aa: CASSLLTSGRLVGELFF
CDR3nt: TGTGCCAGCAGTTTACTGACTAGCGGGAGGCTTGTCGGGGAGCTGTTTTTT

abundance: -
j_gene: TRBJ2-7
d_gene: -
v_gene: TRBV30
CDR3aa: CAWHPEDRTYEQYF
CDR3nt: TGTGCCTGGCACCCCGAGGACCGGACCTACGAGCAGTACTTC

abundance: -
j_gene: TRBJ2-1
d_gene: -
v_gene: TRBV19
CDR3aa: CASSPRRGWKYNEQFF
CDR3nt: TGTGCCAGTAGCCCGAGGCGAGGTTGGAAATACAATGAGCAGTTCTTC

abundance: -
j_gene: TRBJ1-2
d_gene: TRBD1
v_gene: TRBV28
CDR3aa: CASSQGQGYGYTF
CDR3nt: TGTGCCAGCAGCCAGGGACAGGGGTATGGCTACACCTTC

abundance: -
j_gene: TRBJ2-2
d_gene: TRBD2
v_gene: TRBV5-4
CDR3aa: CASSPTSGISSGELFF
CDR3nt: TGTGCCAGCAGCCCGACTAGCGGGATATCCTCCGGGGAGCTGTTTTTT

abundance: -
j_gene: TRBJ2-2
d_gene: -
v_gene: TRBV5-4
CDR3aa: CASTPGRRANTGELFF
CDR3nt: TGTGCCAGCACCCCTGGAAGGAGGGCAAACACCGGGGAGCTGTTTTTT

abundance: once
j_gene: TRBJ2-5
d_gene: -
v_gene: TRBV11-1
CDR3aa: CASSLGDHQETQYF
CDR3nt: TGTGCCAGCAGCTTAGGGGACCACCAAGAGACCCAGTACTTC

abundance: -
j_gene: TRBJ2-7
d_gene: -
v_gene: TRBV7-9
CDR3aa: CASSPETGASDAYEQYF
CDR3nt: TGTGCCAGCAGCCCCGAAACGGGGGCTAGCGATGCCTACGAGCAGTACTTC

abundance: -
j_gene: TRBJ1-6
d_gene: -
v_gene: TRBV6-5
CDR3aa: CASSYRGSPYNSPLHF
CDR3nt: TGTGCCAGCAGTTACAGGGGGTCTCCTTATAATTCACCCCTCCACTTT

abundance: -
j_gene: TRBJ1-6
d_gene: -
v_gene: TRBV7-2
CDR3aa: CASSLELSSPLHF
CDR3nt: TGTGCCAGCAGCTTAGAATTGAGTTCACCCCTCCACTTT

abundance: -
j_gene: TRBJ2-7
d_gene: TRBD1
v_gene: TRBV11-3
CDR3aa: CASSLGGQLSLYEQYF
CDR3nt: TGTGCCAGCAGCCTAGGGGGACAGCTTAGCCTCTACGAGCAGTACTTC

abundance: -
j_gene: TRBJ2-1
d_gene: TRBD1
v_gene: TRBV6-1
CDR3aa: CASSEWYVQGVYNEQFF
CDR3nt: TGTGCCAGCAGTGAATGGTACGTACAGGGGGTCTACAATGAGCAGTTCTTC

abundance: once
j_gene: TRBJ2-2
d_gene: TRBD2
v_gene: TRBV5-1
CDR3aa: CASRRSSGIGSNTGELFF
CDR3nt: TGCGCCAGCAGGCGCTCTAGCGGGATCGGGTCGAACACCGGGGAGCTGTTTTTT

abundance: -
j_gene: TRBJ1-6
d_gene: -
v_gene: TRBV12-5
CDR3aa: CASGLAGTSPLHF
CDR3nt: TGTGCTAGTGGTTTGGCAGGGACCTCACCCCTCCACTTT

abundance: -
j_gene: TRBJ2-7
d_gene: TRBD1
v_gene: TRBV5-1
CDR3aa: CASSLDRGLSYEQYF
CDR3nt: TGCGCCAGCAGCCTGGACAGGGGTCTCTCCTACGAGCAGTACTTC

abundance: -
j_gene: TRBJ2-3
d_gene: -
v_gene: TRBV9
CDR3aa: CASSADSVTDTQYF
CDR3nt: TGTGCCAGCAGTGCGGACAGTGTTACAGATACGCAGTATTTT

abundance: -
j_gene: TRBJ1-4
d_gene: TRBD1
v_gene: TRBV11-3
CDR3aa: CASSPGQGGKKLFF
CDR3nt: TGTGCCAGCAGCCCAGGACAGGGAGGAAAAAAACTGTTTTTT

abundance: -
j_gene: TRBJ2-5
d_gene: -
v_gene: TRBV4-2
CDR3aa: CASSQQIGASQETQYF
CDR3nt: TGTGCCAGCAGCCAACAAATAGGGGCCAGCCAAGAGACCCAGTACTTC

abundance: -
j_gene: TRBJ2-5
d_gene: -
v_gene: TRBV11-2
CDR3aa: CASGLGGMETQYF
CDR3nt: TGTGCCAGCGGATTGGGAGGAATGGAGACCCAGTACTTC

abundance: -
j_gene: TRBJ2-5
d_gene: -
v_gene: TRBV7-7
CDR3aa: CASSLDVGRSQYF
CDR3nt: TGTGCTAGCAGCTTAGATGTCGGCCGGTCCCAGTACTTC

abundance: -
j_gene: TRBJ2-1
d_gene: TRBD2
v_gene: TRBV7-3
CDR3aa: CASSLRESSGGSWEQFF
CDR3nt: TGTGCCAGCAGCCTCCGGGAGAGTAGCGGGGGGTCGTGGGAGCAGTTCTTC

abundance: -
j_gene: TRBJ2-5
d_gene: -
v_gene: TRBV7-2
CDR3aa: CASSFHPRLAARGETQYF
CDR3nt: TGTGCCAGCAGCTTTCACCCCAGGCTGGCAGCCCGCGGGGAGACCCAGTACTTC

abundance: -
j_gene: TRBJ2-3
d_gene: -
v_gene: TRBV30
CDR3aa: CAWTLTDTQYF
CDR3nt: TGTGCCTGGACGCTCACAGATACGCAGTATTTT